A single sample is the source of the 23 T cell receptor beta chains below, sequenced in a study of early T cells in non-severe SARS-CoV-2 infection. Via MiXCR, TCRdb re-called the 5' RACE reads, giving one row per CDR3 protein. This table holds some 52,000 distinct CDR3 sequences, 8% to 8.5% found once. The sample comprised whole blood. All receptors derive from an adult who was a healthcare worker with PCR-confirmed SARS-CoV-2 infection or an uninfected control (not recorded which).

In this sample, this clonotype turned up many times. The CDR3: CASSEPLRKQSGNTIYF. CDR3 in DNA: TGTGCCAGCAGTGAACCTCTCAGAAAGCAATCGGGAAACACCATATATTTT. The chain uses TRBV2 and TRBJ1-3; D remains unclear. The CDR3 has 17 residues. CDR1 is SNHLY and CDR2 is FYNNEI in the germline V gene. Trimming stripped 2 bases from V and 4 bases from J, with 18 bases between.

The chain employs TRBV28 and TRBJ1-4; TRBD1 aligns across 9 bases. The CDR3 is 14 residues long. Trimming took 4 bases from V and 8 from J; bases not matched to a gene: 5. CDR1 is MDHEN, CDR2 SYDVKM, per germline. The CDR3 protein is CASSSQGAKEKLFF. CDR3 nucleotides: TGTGCCAGCAGTTCACAGGGGGCGAAAGAAAAACTGTTTTTT.

The J gene is TRBJ2-5, the V gene TRBV12-3 or TRBV12-4; 7 bases align to TRBD1. V trimming: 5 bases; J trimming: 1 base; junction bases outside the gene matches: 4. This CDR3 has 14 residues. CDR3: CASSPTGAQETQYF. The CDR3 nucleotides are TGTGCCAGCAGTCCTACAGGGGCCCAAGAGACCCAGTACTTC.

The genes are TRBV27 and TRBJ2-2, with D maybe TRBD2 (5 bases). Per germline, CDR1 MNHEY and CDR2 SMNVEV (reference sequence). V was pared by 5 bases and J by 6 bases, with 10 bases between. This CDR3 has 13 amino acids. The CDR3 loop reads CASSPEGAGELFF. The CDR3 DNA reads as TGTGCCAGCAGTCCCGAGGGTGCCGGGGAGCTGTTTTTT.

This clonotype has only a few counts. The rearrangement joins TRBV2 to TRBJ2-2; perhaps TRBD2 as D (5 bases). This CDR3 has 13 amino acids. The germline CDR1 and CDR2 sequences are SNHLY and FYNNEI. V was cut by 7 bases and J by 6 bases, with 12 bases left in between. The CDR3, as DNA: TGTGCCAGCACTAAAGGAGGAGCCGGGGAGCTGTTTTTT. Encoded protein: CASTKGGAGELFF.

This clonotype was observed many times. The V and J genes are TRBV9 and TRBJ1-1, with D possibly TRBD1 on 6 matching bases. The CDR3 sequence is 16 residues long. Germline-derived CDR1 and CDR2 are SGDLS and YYNGEE. The V gene lost 5 bases and the J gene lost 1 base, with 18 bases spanning the gap. CDR3 DNA sequence: TGTGCCAGCAGACCAAGTGGGGGCTCGGGGAACACTGAAGCTTTCTTT. It specifies CASRPSGGSGNTEAFF.

This clonotype has at least ten counts. Here the CDR3 reads CASSWGPRESADTQYF. The CDR3 DNA reads TGCGCCAGCAGCTGGGGGCCGCGGGAGTCGGCAGATACGCAGTATTTT. The V gene is TRBV5-1, the J gene TRBJ2-3; D may be TRBD2 (7 bases). Trimming pared 3 bases from V and 4 bases from J, leaving 18 bases between. CDR1 and CDR2 (germline): SGHRS, YFSETQ. The CDR3 consists of 16 residues. The whole variable domain, remainder taken from reference TRBV5-1 and TRBJ2-3, is KAGVTQTPRYLIKTRGQQVTLSCSPISGHRSVSWYQQTPGQGLQFLFEYFSETQRNKGNFPGRFSGRQFSNSRSEMNVSTLELGDSALYLCASSWGPRESADTQYFGPGTRLTVL.

The V and J genes are TRBV2 and TRBJ2-6, with D hard to call. The CDR3 runs to 15 residues. Per the germline V gene, CDR1 is SNHLY and CDR2 is FYNNEI. Trimming took off 5 bases at V and 0 bases at J, with 8 bases between the two ends. CDR3 in DNA: TGTGCCAGCAGTAAATGGAGCTCTGGGGCCAACGTCCTGACTTTC. This gives the protein CASSKWSSGANVLTF.

In this sample, this clonotype turned up a few times. The chain uses TRBV2 and TRBJ2-7; TRBD1 or TRBD2 may be the D gene (5 bases each). Per germline, CDR1 SNHLY and CDR2 FYNNEI. Trimming pared 6 bases from V and 1 base from J, leaving 10 bases between. CDR3 size: 13 residues. Here the CDR3 reads CASRGRRSYEQYF. For the CDR3, the DNA is TGTGCCAGCAGGGGACGCAGGTCCTACGAGCAGTACTTC.

The table lists this clonotype with many counts. The chain couples TRBV6-2 or TRBV6-3 to TRBJ2-1, with TRBD2 matching over 10 bases. The CDR3 covers 15 residues. Unmatched junction bases numbered 4, after V lost 3 bases and J lost 5 bases. The germline gives CDR1 MNHEY, CDR2 SVGEGT. The CDR3, as DNA: TGTGCCAGCAGTTATCTAGCGGGAGCTCACAATGAGCAGTTCTTC. This codes for CASSYLAGAHNEQFF.

The CDR3 DNA reads as TGTGCCAGCAGTGCCCTTACAGGGGGCAGGGTAGATACGCAGTATTTT. Its protein product is CASSALTGGRVDTQYF. The chain uses TRBV6-6 and TRBJ2-3, with TRBD1 matching over 9 bases. Unmatched junction bases numbered 11, after V lost 5 bases and J lost 5 bases. The CDR3 has 16 amino acids. Germline CDR1 MNHNY, CDR2 SVGAGI (reference sequence).

This clonotype was recorded many times. The chain has TRBV3-1 and TRBJ2-7, with no clear D. CDR3 length equals 14 residues. The germline gives CDR1 LGHDT, CDR2 YNNKEL (reference sequence). V lost 0 bases and J lost 2, with 8 bases in between. CDR3: CASSQDKGTYEQYF. CDR3 bases: TGTGCCAGCAGCCAAGACAAGGGCACCTACGAGCAGTACTTC.

This clonotype appeared many times. The rearrangement joins TRBV5-5 to TRBJ1-4, with D perhaps matching TRBD1 (5 bases). The germline CDR1 and CDR2 sequences are SGHKS and YYEKEE (reference sequence). The CDR3 sequence is 16 residues long. V dropped 2 bases and J dropped 0 bases, with 11 bases sitting between them. The DNA for the CDR3 is TGTGCCAGCAGCTTCACCGGGACGGCAACTAATGAAAAACTGTTTTTT. It yields the protein CASSFTGTATNEKLFF.

This clonotype was counted many times. CDR3 nucleotides: TGTGCCAGCAGTTTCATGGACAGGGCTTCACCCCTCCACTTT. It specifies CASSFMDRASPLHF. This chain links TRBV12-3 or TRBV12-4 with TRBJ1-6, with 8 bases identical to TRBD1. This CDR3 is 14 amino acids long. With V trimmed by 3 bases and J by 9 bases, 4 bases remained unmatched.

This chain joins TRBV29-1 and TRBJ1-1; D call uncertain. V lost 3 bases to trimming and J lost 4 bases, with 9 bases between them. Looked up from germline, CDR1 is SQVTM and CDR2 is ANQGSEA. The CDR3 totals 12 residues. Here the CDR3 DNA reads TGCAGCGTTGATGAGGTCCGCACTGAAGCTTTCTTT. Translation gives CSVDEVRTEAFF.

This clonotype was counted many times. This rearrangement joins TRBV21-1 to TRBJ2-1. TRBV21-1 is labeled a pseudogene. This CDR3 has 14 amino acids. CDR3 sequence (DNA): TGTGCCAGCAGCAAAGACCAGGTCTACAATGAGCAGTTCTTC. Protein product: CASSKDQVYNEQFF.

This clonotype was counted between two and nine times. This sequence joins TRBV5-6 and TRBJ1-1; unclear D gene. Germline lookup yields CDR1 SGHDT and CDR2 YYEEEE. There are 12 residues in the CDR3. Trimming took 0 bases from V and 8 from J, leaving 8 bases between them. CDR3 sequence (DNA): TGTGCCAGCAGCTTGGTGGGGAGGGAAGCTTTCTTT. It encodes CASSLVGREAFF.

This clonotype has just a few counts. This chain uses TRBV4-3 with TRBJ2-5, with D perhaps matching TRBD2 (6 bases). Trimming pared 1 base from V and 7 bases from J, leaving 19 bases between. This CDR3 is 16 amino acids long. Germline assignment: CDR1 LGHNA and CDR2 YSLEER. CDR3 residues: CASSQGVAGYWGTQYF. For the CDR3, the DNA is TGCGCCAGCAGCCAAGGGGTCGCGGGATATTGGGGGACCCAGTACTTC.

This clonotype was recorded many times. The rearrangement joins TRBV18 to TRBJ1-3; D not certain. The CDR3 loop spans 12 amino acids. Looked up from germline, CDR1 is KGHSH and CDR2 is LQKENI. Trimming stripped 3 bases from V and 2 bases from J, with 2 bases between. For the CDR3, the DNA is TGTGCCAGCTCACCTCCTGGAAACACCATATATTTT. Translation gives CASSPPGNTIYF.

This clonotype was found a few times. V and J are TRBV24-1 and TRBJ2-3, with 7 bases identical to TRBD1. Unmatched junction bases numbered 9, after V lost 4 bases and J lost 6 bases. The CDR3 length is 15 residues. Germline V lookup: CDR1 KGHDR, CDR2 SFDVKD. The DNA for the CDR3 is TGTGCCACCAGTGACCGGACAGGTCCCGAGGATACGCAGTATTTT. This gives the protein CATSDRTGPEDTQYF.

This clonotype was detected a few times. The rearrangement uses TRBV27 and TRBJ1-2; D not certain. Germline-derived CDR1 and CDR2 are MNHEY and SMNVEV (reference sequence). The CDR3 spans 13 residues. Trimming pared 2 bases from V and 2 bases from J, leaving 6 bases between. The CDR3 reads CASSLRGNYGYTF. The CDR3, as DNA: TGTGCCAGCAGTTTAAGAGGGAACTATGGCTACACCTTC.

This clonotype was recorded a few times. The chain joins TRBV5-1 to TRBJ2-5; D not resolved. The germline CDR1 and CDR2 sequences are SGHRS and YFSETQ. Deletions cut 4 bases from V and 4 bases from J, with 17 bases between. The CDR3 length is 15 residues. The CDR3 is CASSPDLSQLETQYF. The CDR3 nucleotides read TGCGCCAGCAGCCCGGATTTGAGCCAGTTAGAGACCCAGTACTTC.

The gene calls are TRBV9 and TRBJ2-2, with D perhaps TRBD2 (5 bases). V was pared by 7 bases and J by 4 bases, with 11 bases between. Looked up from germline, CDR1 is SGDLS and CDR2 is YYNGEE. The CDR3 sequence is 13 residues long. CDR3 amino acids: CASDWSGTGELFF. CDR3 bases: TGTGCCAGCGACTGGAGCGGCACCGGGGAGCTGTTTTTT.